This T cell receptor beta chain originates from a study of Graves' ophthalmopathy and Graves' hyperthyroidism. Study observations and caveats: With over 85% sensitivity and 75% to 84% specificity, a 13-signature model separated ophthalmopathy from stable hyperthyroidism. Also, most clonotypes expanded in the thyroid above 0.001 frequency appeared in blood.

Amplifying from RNA transcripts, the study obtained TCR beta CDR3 regions. A first-round RT-PCR used HTBI primers, followed by a second-round multiplex PCR. TCRdb recomputed calls from the multiplex PCR reads with MiXCR, one row per CDR3 protein. The table shows about 740,000 distinct CDR3 sequences, with 40% occurring only once. This clonotype occurred many times. Antigen: not known. Moderate-to-severe activity, CAS ≥3, NOSPECS ≥4 and a duration under 3 months were seen in donors with ophthalmopathy. Diagnosis was based on clinical symptoms, serum thyroxine, TRAb, thyroid ultrasound and orbital computed tomography. Germline V gene lookup returns CDR1 SEHNR and CDR2 FQNEAQ (reference sequence). V lost 3 bases, J lost 8 bases, and 13 bases lay in between. This CDR3 region has 14 residues.

This chain connects TRBV7-9 to TRBJ1-4; the D is unclear. What was sequenced was peripheral blood. The sequence came from an adult man with Graves' ophthalmopathy. The CDR3 sequence is CASSFPGSWEKLFF. Written as DNA, the CDR3 is TGTGCCAGCAGCTTTCCTGGGAGCTGGGAAAAACTGTTTTTT.